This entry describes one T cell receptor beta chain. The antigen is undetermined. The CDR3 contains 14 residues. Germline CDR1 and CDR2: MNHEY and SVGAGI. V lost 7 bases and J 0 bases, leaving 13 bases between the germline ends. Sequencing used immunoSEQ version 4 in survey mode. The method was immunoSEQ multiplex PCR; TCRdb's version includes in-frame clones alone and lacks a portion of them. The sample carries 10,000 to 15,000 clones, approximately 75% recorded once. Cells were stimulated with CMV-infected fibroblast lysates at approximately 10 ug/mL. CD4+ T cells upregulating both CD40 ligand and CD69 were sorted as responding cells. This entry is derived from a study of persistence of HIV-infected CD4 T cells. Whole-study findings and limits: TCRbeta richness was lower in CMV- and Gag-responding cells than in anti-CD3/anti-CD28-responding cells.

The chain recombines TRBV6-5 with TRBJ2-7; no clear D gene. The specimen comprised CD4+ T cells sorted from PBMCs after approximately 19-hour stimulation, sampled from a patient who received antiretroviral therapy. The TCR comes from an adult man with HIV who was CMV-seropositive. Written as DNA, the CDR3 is TGTGCCAGCAAAGTAGGCCCTAGCTCCTACGAGCAGTACTTC. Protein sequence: CASKVGPSSYEQYF.